This passage covers 19 T cell receptor beta chains from one sample sequenced in a study of T cell responses to AZD1222 COVID-19 vaccine. Sequencing was performed with immunoSEQ multiplex PCR; in TCRdb, only in-frame clones are kept and a portion is missing. The data hold 160,000 or so clones, with around 90% observed a single time. The material sequenced was peripheral blood, taken 28 days after the second dose of the MenACWY control vaccine. All receptors come from an adult who received the MenACWY meningococcal vaccine as a control.

V usage is TRBV30 and J usage is TRBJ1-3, with TRBD1 matching 7 bases. This CDR3 contains 16 residues. After removal of 6 bases from V and 0 bases from J, the junction contained 11 bases not matched to a gene. Germline assignment: CDR1 GTSNPN and CDR2 SVGIG (reference sequence). The DNA for the CDR3 is TGTGCCTGCACCTTCCGGACAGGCGTCTCTGGAAACACCATATATTTT. This encodes CACTFRTGVSGNTIYF.

CDR3 sequence reads: CASSFDFSSMDEQYF. As DNA, the CDR3 is TGTGCCAGCAGTTTTGATTTCAGCTCGATGGATGAGCAGTACTTC. The J gene is TRBJ2-7, the V gene TRBV28; D gene unclear. Trimming left V 3 bases short and J 7 bases short, with 19 bases between. This CDR3 comprises 15 residues. Germline V gene lookup returns CDR1 MDHEN and CDR2 SYDVKM.

This clone was counted once. V usage is TRBV19 and J usage is TRBJ1-1; D possibly corresponds to TRBD1 (5 bases). Germline V gene sequence: CDR1 LNHDA, CDR2 SQIVND (reference sequence). The CDR3 extends over 15 amino acids. Trimming removed 5 bases from V and 0 bases from J, with 13 bases in between. CDR3 coding DNA: TGTGCCAGTAGTGGGCTGGGACGGATGAACACTGAAGCTTTCTTT. This encodes CASSGLGRMNTEAFF. The full variable domain, completed using reference TRBV19 and TRBJ1-1, is DGGITQSPKYLFRKEGQNVTLSCEQNLNHDAMYWYRQDPGQGLRLIYYSQIVNDFQKGDIAEGYSVSREKKESFPLTVTSAQKNPTAFYLCASSGLGRMNTEAFFGQGTRLTVV.

The chain links TRBV19 to TRBJ1-2; D is undetermined. CDR1 is LNHDA and CDR2 is SQIVND in the germline V gene (reference sequence). The CDR3 has 12 residues. Trimming cost V 3 bases and J 5 bases, with 7 bases left between them. The CDR3 nucleotides are TGTGCCAGTAGTATCTACCCATATGGCTACACCTTC. As protein: CASSIYPYGYTF.

J is TRBJ2-7 and V is TRBV6-2 or TRBV6-3, with 10 bases aligning to TRBD1. CDR1 is MNHEY and CDR2 is SVGEGT in the germline V gene. V was clipped by 5 bases and J by 2 bases; unmatched bases: 6. This CDR3 has 15 amino acids. This chain's CDR3 is CASSDPGQGAYEQYF. Written as DNA, the CDR3 is TGTGCCAGCAGTGATCCTGGACAGGGGGCCTACGAGCAGTACTTC.

The J gene is TRBJ2-4, the V gene TRBV7-6; maybe TRBD1 (6 bases). V was shortened by 2 bases and J by 6 bases, with 23 bases between the two germline ends. Germline values: CDR1 SGHVS, CDR2 FNYEAQ. The length of the CDR3 is 18 residues. CDR3 sequence: CASSLSISPGEQGNIQYF. The CDR3 DNA follows: TGTGCCAGCAGCTTATCGATCTCCCCCGGGGAACAGGGAAACATTCAGTACTTC.

V is TRBV28 and J is TRBJ1-3; TRBD1 agrees at 7 bases. Germline CDR1 and CDR2: MDHEN and SYDVKM. Trimming took 3 bases from V and 7 from J; bases not matched to a gene: 6. The CDR3 consists of 14 residues. The CDR3: CASSLTGQLNTIYF. CDR3 nucleotide sequence: TGTGCCAGCAGTTTGACGGGACAGTTGAACACCATATATTTT.

The chain uses TRBV5-4 and TRBJ1-2; D is possibly TRBD1 (5 bases). Trimming left V 4 bases short and J 8 bases short, with 15 bases between. Germline-derived CDR1 and CDR2 are SGHNT and YYREEE (reference sequence). The length of the CDR3 is 13 residues. CDR3 coding DNA: TGTGCCAGCAGCCCCCCGGCAGGGTTGGGCTACACCTTC. It specifies CASSPPAGLGYTF. The variable domain in full, completed from reference TRBV5-4 and TRBJ1-2, reads ETGVTQSPTHLIKTRGQQVTLRCSSQSGHNTVSWYQQALGQGPQFIFQYYREEENGRGNFPPRFSGLQFPNYSSELNVNALELDDSALYLCASSPPAGLGYTFGSGTRLTVV.

This chain joins TRBV7-9 and TRBJ2-5; the D is unclear. Trimming cost V 5 bases and J 2 bases, with 15 bases left between them. Germline V gives CDR1 SEHNR, CDR2 FQNEAQ (reference sequence). The length of the CDR3 is 15 residues. The CDR3 DNA reads as TGTGCCAGCAGCCACAGATTGACCGAGCAAGAGACCCAGTACTTC. Protein product: CASSHRLTEQETQYF.

The chain links TRBV27 to TRBJ2-5; 11 bases are a match to TRBD1. Germline CDR1 and CDR2: MNHEY and SMNVEV (reference sequence). The CDR3 runs 15 residues. The V segment lost 10 bases and the J segment 5 bases; nucleotides outside the gene matches: 12. CDR3: CATHPGTGGGETQYF. The CDR3 bases are TGTGCCACCCACCCCGGGACAGGGGGGGGTGAGACCCAGTACTTC.

Only one count was recorded for this clone. The chain is built from TRBV2 and TRBJ1-6; TRBD1 matches 8 bases. The CDR3 sequence is 14 residues long. V lost 5 bases, J lost 5 bases, and 2 bases stayed unmatched. Germline V CDR1 and CDR2: SNHLY, FYNNEI. CDR3 protein: CASSMGQDNSPLHF. In nucleotides, the CDR3 is TGTGCCAGCAGTATGGGACAGGATAATTCACCCCTCCACTTT.

This clone was seen just once. The chain recombines TRBV28 with TRBJ1-5; 9 bases are shared with TRBD1. There are 14 residues in the CDR3. Per the germline V gene, CDR1 is MDHEN and CDR2 is SYDVKM. V dropped 5 bases and J dropped 5; count of bases not matched to a gene: 4. CDR3 in amino acids: CASSPGTGYQPQHF. The CDR3 region has the DNA TGTGCCAGCAGTCCCGGGACAGGGTATCAGCCCCAGCATTTT.

The genes are TRBV19 and TRBJ2-7, with D maybe TRBD2 (5 bases). Per the germline V gene, CDR1 is LNHDA and CDR2 is SQIVND (reference sequence). The CDR3 consists of 12 residues. Trimming pared 4 bases from V and 3 bases from J, leaving 7 bases between. The CDR3 DNA reads TGTGCCAGTAGTAGAGGGTTCTACGAGCAGTACTTC. It codes for CASSRGFYEQYF.

The chain uses TRBV28 and TRBJ2-7, with D possibly matching TRBD1 (5 bases). Germline CDR1 is MDHEN and CDR2 is SYDVKM. V was clipped by 6 bases and J by 3 bases, with 15 bases between them. CDR3 length: 14 amino acids. This CDR3 reads CASSQRQKFYEQYF. CDR3 DNA sequence: TGTGCCAGCAGCCAAAGACAGAAATTCTACGAGCAGTACTTC.

This clone was picked up a small number of times. The rearrangement joins TRBV27 to TRBJ1-2, with unresolved D. This CDR3 has 15 residues. The ends were cut back, 5 bases at V and 3 bases at J, with 16 bases in the middle. The V gene's germline CDR1 is MNHEY and CDR2 SMNVEV (reference sequence). The CDR3 is CASSPMSRADYGYTF. The CDR3 DNA reads TGTGCCAGCAGTCCCATGTCCCGGGCGGACTATGGCTACACCTTC.

The genes are TRBV3-1 (or the pseudogene TRBV3-2) and TRBJ2-7; 9 bases map to TRBD2. J lost 6 bases, V lost 4 bases, and 10 bases had no gene match. This CDR3 spans 15 amino acids. The germline CDR1 and CDR2 sequences are LGHDT and YNNKEL (reference sequence). CDR3 region: CASSLLGGSGSEQYF. The CDR3 bases are TGTGCCAGCAGCCTCCTCGGTGGTAGCGGGAGCGAGCAGTACTTC.

The rearrangement joins TRBV30 to TRBJ2-7; 8 nucleotides line up with TRBD1. Unmatched junction bases numbered 0, after V lost 2 bases and J lost 3 bases. Germline V CDR1 and CDR2: GTSNPN, SVGIG (reference sequence). This CDR3 has 12 residues. CDR3 DNA: TGTGCCTGGAGTACAGGGGGCTACGAGCAGTACTTC. It translates to CAWSTGGYEQYF.

V and J are TRBV15 and TRBJ2-3; D is uncertain. In germline, CDR1 is LNHNV, CDR2 YYDKDF (reference sequence). This CDR3 region has 15 residues. Trimming removed 6 bases at V and 2 bases at J, with 15 bases between. CDR3 sequence: CATSPDGRNTDTQYF. CDR3 coding DNA: TGTGCCACCAGTCCTGACGGGCGCAACACAGATACGCAGTATTTT. Looking up the rest from reference TRBV15 and TRBJ2-3 gives the full variable domain: DAMVIQNPRYQVTQFGKPVTLSCSQTLNHNVMYWYQQKSSQAPKLLFHYYDKDFNNEADTPDNFQSRRPNTSFCFLDIRSPGLGDTAMYLCATSPDGRNTDTQYFGPGTRLTVL.

The J gene is TRBJ1-1, the V gene TRBV12-3 or TRBV12-4; D uncertain. Trimming cost V 3 bases and J 10 bases, with 9 bases left between them. This CDR3 region has 11 residues. CDR3 DNA sequence: TGTGCCAGCAGTTTCTCCGAGCTAGCTTTCTTT. Translating it yields CASSFSELAFF.